The rows below give T cell receptor beta chains drawn from one sample of a study of vaccination and CD4 T cells after COVID-19. What these receptors recognize is not known. TCRdb used MiXCR to reprocess the PCR reads, holding one entry per CDR3 protein. The sample lists more than 15,000 distinct CDR3 sequences; about 51% were seen once. Sequencing was carried out using CD4+ T cells from blood, cultured in vitro. These TCRs come from a human donor who had recovered from COVID-19. The CDR3 runs from the conserved cysteine through the conserved F or W. D genes are given only for firm matches. A clone size is listed for some rows: how often the clone was seen (once, few, many), or a class if it is expanded.

TRBJ2-1,-,-,TRBV6-2/TRBV6-3,TGTGCCAGCAGCCCTATTGAACTGGCGTTTGAGCAGTTCTTC,CASSPIELAFEQFF
TRBJ2-1,TRBD2,-,TRBV2,TGTGCCAGCAGTGAAGCCGTTCCGGGACTAGTGGGTGAGCAGTTCTTC,CASSEAVPGLVGEQFF
TRBJ1-1,-,once,TRBV28,TGTGCCAGCAGTTCTGGGGGGAAAAACACTGAAGCTTTCTTT,CASSSGGKNTEAFF
TRBJ2-6,TRBD1,-,TRBV12-3/TRBV12-4,TGTGCCAGCAGTAACAGGGGGCGGTCTGGGGCCAACGTCCTGACTTTC,CASSNRGRSGANVLTF
TRBJ2-3,-,-,TRBV6-1,TGTGCCAGCAGAATTCCCCTCACAGGGTTCTCAGATACGCAGTATTTT,CASRIPLTGFSDTQYF
TRBJ1-6,TRBD1,-,TRBV2,TGTGCCAGCAGCCGTCCCCCGGGACAGAGTAGTTCACCCCTCCACTTT,CASSRPPGQSSSPLHF
TRBJ2-5,-,-,TRBV24-1,TGTGCCGCGGCGGAGGGGCCCCAAGAGACCCAGTACTTC,CAAAEGPQETQYF
TRBJ2-7,-,medium-sized,TRBV2,TGTGCCAGCAGTGATCTCTCCTACGAGCAGTACTTC,CASSDLSYEQYF
TRBJ2-1,TRBD2,few,TRBV25-1,TGTGCCAGCAGTGAATCGGGATTAGCGGGTCGTGAGCAGTTCTTC,CASSESGLAGREQFF
TRBJ1-1,TRBD1,few,TRBV2,TGTGCCAGCAGTAAGACAGGGGTGGGGACTGAAGCTTTCTTT,CASSKTGVGTEAFF
TRBJ1-2,-,-,TRBV10-3,TGTGCCATCAGTGAGTCTAACCGCGTTAACTATGGCTACACCTTC,CAISESNRVNYGYTF
TRBJ2-1,-,once,TRBV9,TGTGCCAGCAGCGTAGAGTCCCAGGGTGGGCAGTTCTTC,CASSVESQGGQFF
TRBJ2-7,-,-,TRBV20-1,TGCAGTACCCCGGGGGCGAGAAACGAGCAGTACTTC,CSTPGARNEQYF
TRBJ1-5,-,-,TRBV6-1,TGTGCCAGCAGCCCGGAAAGAGCAGGTGCCTATAGCAATCAGCCCCAGCATTTT,CASSPERAGAYSNQPQHF
TRBJ2-1,TRBD2,-,TRBV20-1,TGCAGTGCTAGAGGAACGAGCGGGGGGGCACACAATGAGCAGTTCTTC,CSARGTSGGAHNEQFF
TRBJ2-7,TRBD2,medium-sized,TRBV20-1,TGCAGTGCTAGAGACCCAGGGACTAGCGGGAGTGGGGACGAGCAGTACTTC,CSARDPGTSGSGDEQYF
TRBJ2-7,TRBD1,-,TRBV20-1,TGCAGTGCCCCGACAGGGGGACTAACCACCTACGAGCAGTACTTC,CSAPTGGLTTYEQYF
TRBJ2-7,-,-,TRBV20-1,TGCAGTGCCAGGCTCGGGGAGCAGTACTTC,CSARLGEQYF
TRBJ2-5,-,-,TRBV5-1,TGCGCCAGCAGCTTCCTTAACCAAGAGACCCAGTACTTC,CASSFLNQETQYF
TRBJ1-2,TRBD1,-,TRBV15,TGTGCCACCAGCCCCCGACAGGGCCTTCACTATGGCTACACCTTC,CATSPRQGLHYGYTF
TRBJ2-5,-,few,TRBV21-1,TGTGCCAGCAGCAAGGACAGGGTGGGAGAGACCCAGTACTTC,CASSKDRVGETQYF
TRBJ2-2,-,-,TRBV27,TGTGCCAGCAGTTTATGGTTGCCCGCGGGGGCCCAGGAGCTGTTTTTT,CASSLWLPAGAQELFF
TRBJ2-5,-,-,TRBV5-4,TGTGCCAGCAGCTTTGGGAGACAGAACCAAGAGACCCAGTACTTC,CASSFGRQNQETQYF
TRBJ1-5,-,-,TRBV2,TGTGCCAGCAGTGTTAGGGTCCCCAATCAGCCCCAGCATTTT,CASSVRVPNQPQHF
TRBJ2-3,-,few,TRBV27,TGTGCCAGCAGTTTAGCCTCCAGCACAGATACGCAGTATTTT,CASSLASSTDTQYF
TRBJ2-3,TRBD2,few,TRBV6-1,TGTGCCAGCAGTGCTAGCGGGGGGGTGACAGATACGCAGTATTTT,CASSASGGVTDTQYF
TRBJ2-7,-,-,TRBV6-1,TGTGCCAGCAGAGATTCTACACTAAGGGGCGAGCAGTACTTC,CASRDSTLRGEQYF
TRBJ1-5,-,few,TRBV12-3/TRBV12-4,TGTGCCAGCAGTCCCGGCGAGGGGGGGGGCAATCAGCCCCAGCATTTT,CASSPGEGGGNQPQHF
TRBJ1-2,-,-,TRBV12-3/TRBV12-4,TGTGCCAGCAGTTTGGGCAAGGTATATGGCTACACCTTC,CASSLGKVYGYTF
TRBJ2-1,-,once,TRBV12-3/TRBV12-4,TGTGCCAGCAGTTTTGCCCCGGGACTCCATGAGCAGTTCTTC,CASSFAPGLHEQFF
TRBJ2-7,TRBD1,-,TRBV28,TGTGCCAGCATTGGACAGGGTGGCGAGCAGTACTTC,CASIGQGGEQYF
TRBJ1-3,TRBD1,-,TRBV6-1,TGTGCCAGCAGTGTCCGGGACAGGGGAGGAAACACCATATATTTT,CASSVRDRGGNTIYF
TRBJ1-5,-,-,TRBV7-9,TGTGCCAGCAGCCTCTGGGGGAGGAATCAGCCCCAGCATTTT,CASSLWGRNQPQHF
TRBJ2-3,TRBD2,-,TRBV15,TGTGCCACCAGCAGAGGAAGCGGGGGAAAAACAGATACGCAGTATTTT,CATSRGSGGKTDTQYF
TRBJ2-7,-,-,TRBV28,TGTGCCAGCAGTTTGTTAGCGGTGGACTACGAGCAGTACTTC,CASSLLAVDYEQYF
TRBJ1-5,-,-,TRBV12-3/TRBV12-4,TGTGCCAGCAGCCCAGGGGTGGGTTTGAGTCAGCCCCAGCATTTT,CASSPGVGLSQPQHF
TRBJ2-5,-,-,TRBV29-1,TGCAGCGTTGCTCCCTTGAGCGACAAAACGGGGGAGACCCAGTACTTC,CSVAPLSDKTGETQYF
TRBJ2-5,-,once,TRBV7-9,TGTGCCAGCAGCTTAGCTTCTGCGTGGGCCCAGTACTTC,CASSLASAWAQYF
TRBJ2-4,-,-,TRBV6-1,TGTGCCAGCAGGGCCGAGGGGGGAGCCAAAAACATTCAGTACTTC,CASRAEGGAKNIQYF
TRBJ2-3,TRBD2,-,TRBV6-8,TGTGCCAGCAGTTACTCCGCGGGACTAGCGGATAGCACAGATACGCAGTATTTT,CASSYSAGLADSTDTQYF
TRBJ2-2,-,-,TRBV19,TGTGCCACCTCTTTGACCGGGGAGCTGTTTTTT,CATSLTGELFF
TRBJ2-5,TRBD2,-,TRBV11-2,TGTGCCAGCAGCCCCGCTAGACTAGCGGGGGGCAGACAGACCCAGTACTTC,CASSPARLAGGRQTQYF